What follows describes a single T cell receptor (beta chain). The antigen is not known. A much larger clonotype is one base distant, so this may be a read error. This sample is drawn from a study of regulatory T cells in long-lasting Graves disease. Points from the study as a whole: TRBV28, TRBJ1-2 and TRBJ2-5 emerged as the favored segments in persistent disease.

According to the study, TCR beta libraries were built with iRepertoire HTBI primers and CDR3-region Arm-PCR. Using its own MiXCR run on the multiplex PCR reads, TCRdb lists one record per CDR3 protein. Among roughly 350,000 distinct CDR3 sequences listed, around 15% were seen once. The CDR3 is made up of 16 amino acids. In germline, CDR1 is KGHSH, CDR2 LQKENI. Time point noted: newly diagnosed GD, antithyroid drugs for less than 3 months. There was RNA extracted from PBMCs, and the TCR library was made from it. The same sample was also studied in work on T cells in Graves' hyperthyroidism and ophthalmopathy.

The origin of this receptor is a woman aged 18-29 years with Graves disease. The gene calls are TRBV18 and TRBJ1-1, with TRBD1 as a possible D gene (6 bases). The input for sequencing was peripheral blood mononuclear cells (PBMCs), taken at new diagnosis, from a patient treated with antithyroid drugs. Here the CDR3 reads CASSLRQVVANTEASF. CDR3 coding DNA: TGTGCCAGCTCACTGAGACAGGTTGTGGCGAACACTGAAGCTTCCTTT.